This TCR beta chain was profiled in a study of blood T cell repertoires in COVID-19. The protocol was immunoSEQ multiplex PCR, while the TCRdb copy is restricted to in-frame clones and leaves out a portion. Counted here are more than 350,000 clones, 80% to 90% occurring once; the ten biggest clones make up around 1%. All enrollees were roughly 18 to 89 years old and from about two dozen US areas. V lost 2 bases and J 2 bases, leaving 11 bases between the germline ends. The germline V gene has CDR1 LGHNA and CDR2 YSLEER. CDR3 length: 15 amino acids. This clone was seen only once. The rearrangement joins TRBV4-3 to TRBJ2-3; D possibly corresponds to TRBD2 (5 bases). What was sequenced was PBMCs or T cells enriched from blood (not recorded which). This TCR was recovered from a man aged 18 to 29 who had recovered from COVID-19. The CDR3 loop reads CASSQSGRTTDTQYF. The CDR3 DNA follows: TGCGCCAGCAGCCAAAGCGGACGGACCACAGATACGCAGTATTTT.